The rows below give T cell receptor beta chains drawn from one sample of a study of CD8+ T cells in alopecia areata. Using immunoSEQ multiplex PCR, the repertoire was profiled, and TCRdb retains in-frame clones only, with some absent. Counted here are about 69,000 clones, approximately 60% occurring once; the ten biggest clones make up about a sixth. The input for sequencing was CD8+ T cells sorted from blood, taken at week 0. These receptors came from a human donor with alopecia areata. The CDR3 runs from the conserved cysteine through the conserved F or W. A D gene is named only where the DNA matches it firmly. The listing skips clone size in some rows; elsewhere it reads once, few, many or a size class.

16	NA	TRBJ2-7	NA	TRBV27	CASSLSRQGSSYEQYF	TGTGCCAGCAGTTTATCGCGGCAGGGGAGCTCCTACGAGCAGTACTTC
15	NA	TRBJ1-2	NA	TRBV15	CATSRDLPVDYGYTF	TGTGCCACCAGCAGAGATCTACCCGTGGACTATGGCTACACCTTC
16	NA	TRBJ2-3	once	TRBV9	CASSVAPAGSVDTQYF	TGTGCCAGCAGCGTAGCTCCGGCAGGGTCGGTAGATACGCAGTATTTT
14	TRBD2	TRBJ2-7	NA	TRBV6-5	CASSKTSWSYEQYF	TGTGCCAGCAGCAAGACTAGCTGGTCCTACGAGCAGTACTTC
18	NA	TRBJ1-3	NA	TRBV9	CASSALWGQGFPGNTIYF	TGTGCCAGCAGCGCCCTGTGGGGGCAGGGCTTCCCTGGAAACACCATATATTTT
15	NA	TRBJ2-7	few	TRBV15	CATSRARLEGYEQYF	TGTGCCACCAGCAGAGCAAGACTAGAAGGCTACGAGCAGTACTTC
14	NA	TRBJ1-1	NA	TRBV29-1	CSVGPRDAYTEAFF	TGCAGCGTGGGCCCCCGGGACGCTTACACTGAAGCTTTCTTT
14	NA	TRBJ2-5	NA	TRBV7-9	CASSLGTKQETQYF	TGTGCCAGCAGCTTAGGGACAAAGCAAGAGACCCAGTACTTC
13	NA	TRBJ2-1	NA	TRBV5-6	CASSDWELDEQFF	TGTGCCAGCAGTGATTGGGAATTGGATGAGCAGTTCTTC
16	NA	TRBJ1-3	NA	TRBV15	CATSRDPRWAGNTIYF	TGTGCCACCAGCAGAGATCCCCGGTGGGCTGGAAACACCATATATTTT
17	TRBD1	TRBJ2-7	NA	TRBV7-8	CASSAPRQGASSYEQYF	TGTGCCAGCAGCGCTCCAAGACAGGGGGCTAGCTCCTACGAGCAGTACTTC
14	NA	TRBJ2-5	NA	TRBV6-6	CASSAPGVEGTQYF	TGTGCCAGCAGTGCTCCCGGGGTCGAAGGGACCCAGTACTTC
14	NA	TRBJ1-2	NA	TRBV9	CASSSSSGHYGYTF	TGTGCCAGCAGCTCCAGCAGCGGCCACTATGGCTACACCTTC
12	NA	TRBJ2-7	NA	TRBV15	CATSDDPYEQYF	TGTGCCACCAGTGATGATCCCTACGAGCAGTACTTC
13	TRBD1	TRBJ2-3	NA	TRBV9	CASDRTGIDTQYF	TGTGCCAGCGACAGGACAGGTATCGATACGCAGTATTTT
16	TRBD1	TRBJ2-1	NA	TRBV28	CASSLNRGRPNNEQFF	TGTGCCAGCAGCCTCAACAGGGGGCGCCCCAACAATGAGCAGTTCTTC
15	NA	TRBJ2-6	NA	TRBV29-1	CSVFSEDSGANVLTF	TGCAGCGTCTTTTCGGAAGACTCTGGGGCCAACGTCCTGACTTTC
16	TRBD2	TRBJ2-1	NA	TRBV5-1	CASSLEAGASYNEQFF	TGCGCCAGCAGCTTGGAGGCGGGAGCCTCCTACAATGAGCAGTTCTTC
11	NA	TRBJ2-5	few	TRBV13	CASSYQETQYF	TGTGCCAGCAGCTATCAAGAGACCCAGTACTTC
15	NA	TRBJ2-7	NA	TRBV29-1	CSVERPGSNYYEQYF	TGCAGCGTTGAAAGGCCGGGATCCAATTACTACGAGCAGTACTTC
11	NA	TRBJ1-2	NA	TRBV19	CASSRGDGYTF	TGTGCCAGTTCCAGGGGTGATGGCTACACCTTC
11	NA	TRBJ1-2	NA	TRBV2	CASRGAPVATF	TGTGCCAGCAGGGGGGCCCCCGTGGCCACCTTC
16	NA	TRBJ2-7	once	TRBV7-9	CASSPPAGRQGYEQYF	TGTGCCAGCAGCCCCCCTGCAGGGCGGCAGGGCTACGAGCAGTACTTC
14	NA	TRBJ1-2	NA	TRBV4-1	CASSQGGGYYGYTF	TGCGCCAGCAGCCAAGGTGGCGGCTACTATGGCTACACCTTC
13	NA	TRBJ2-4	NA	TRBV27	CASSYTGRNIQYF	TGTGCCAGCAGTTATACCGGGAGAAACATTCAGTACTTC
11	NA	TRBJ1-2	NA	TRBV27	CAVGSPNGYTF	TGTGCCGTAGGATCCCCAAATGGCTACACCTTC
13	NA	TRBJ1-2	few	TRBV2	CAIPTALLYGYTF	TGTGCCATCCCAACGGCTCTACTCTATGGCTACACCTTC
14	TRBD1	TRBJ2-1	NA	TRBV29-1	CSVDGTVSYNEQFF	TGCAGCGTTGACGGGACAGTCTCCTACAATGAGCAGTTCTTC
16	TRBD1	TRBJ1-1	few	TRBV9	CASSVEAGGVYTEAFF	TGTGCCAGCAGCGTAGAGGCAGGGGGAGTGTACACTGAAGCTTTCTTT
13	NA	TRBJ2-7	NA	TRBV29-1	CSVVGTDSYEQYF	TGCAGCGTTGTCGGAACAGACTCCTACGAGCAGTACTTC
16	NA	TRBJ2-1	once	TRBV7-9	CASSLAGTGVHNEQFF	TGTGCCAGCAGCTTAGCGGGCACGGGGGTTCACAATGAGCAGTTCTTC
17	TRBD2	TRBJ2-2	once	TRBV4-3	CASSQDSGGASTGELFF	TGCGCCAGCAGCCAAGATTCCGGGGGGGCCTCCACCGGGGAGCTGTTTTTT
11	NA	TRBJ2-7	NA	TRBV2	CASSVGYEQYF	TGTGCCAGCAGTGTGGGATACGAGCAGTACTTC
15	NA	TRBJ2-3	NA	TRBV7-9	CASSYTGTGPHTQYF	TGTGCCAGCAGCTACACCGGGACGGGCCCCCATACGCAGTATTTT
14	NA	TRBJ1-1	few	TRBV7-9	CASSFPGEGTEAFF	TGTGCCAGCAGCTTTCCAGGAGAGGGGACTGAAGCTTTCTTT
12	NA	TRBJ2-2	few	TRBV2	CASSPPTGELFF	TGTGCCAGCAGTCCCCCCACCGGGGAGCTGTTTTTT
15	NA	TRBJ2-7	NA	TRBV28	CASSFWQGKGDEQYF	TGTGCCAGCAGTTTTTGGCAGGGAAAGGGCGACGAGCAGTACTTC
15	NA	TRBJ1-4	NA	TRBV7-2	CASSRDVSAKRKLFF	TGTGCCAGCAGCCGGGACGTGAGCGCGAAAAGGAAACTGTTTTTT
13	NA	TRBJ1-5	NA	TRBV27	CASSLYMTQPQHF	TGTGCCAGCAGTTTATACATGACCCAGCCCCAGCATTTT
15	TRBD1	TRBJ2-7	NA	TRBV30	CAWRREDRGKYEQYF	TGTGCCTGGCGACGGGAGGACAGGGGAAAATACGAGCAGTACTTC
17	TRBD1	TRBJ1-5	NA	TRBV28	CASTNELGQGAVQPQHF	TGTGCCAGCACCAACGAATTGGGACAGGGGGCCGTTCAGCCCCAGCATTTT
13	NA	TRBJ1-1	few	TRBV7-6	CASSTQEGTEAFF	TGTGCCAGCAGCACCCAGGAGGGCACTGAAGCTTTCTTT
14	NA	TRBJ2-6	NA	TRBV30	CAWSVASGANVLTF	TGTGCCTGGAGTGTTGCCTCTGGGGCCAACGTCCTGACTTTC
14	TRBD2	TRBJ2-3	NA	TRBV29-1	CSVGASGTTDTQYF	TGCAGCGTTGGGGCTAGCGGGACCACAGATACGCAGTATTTT
17	NA	TRBJ1-6	NA	TRBV7-2	CASSLLGGSSYNSPLHF	TGTGCCAGCAGCTTACTTGGAGGGAGCTCCTATAATTCACCCCTCCACTTT
13	NA	TRBJ2-7	NA	TRBV4-3	CASSQEIHYEQYF	TGCGCCAGCAGCCAAGAGATCCACTACGAGCAGTACTTC
12	NA	TRBJ1-1	NA	TRBV30	CAWDTVGTEAFF	TGTGCCTGGGACACAGTGGGCACTGAAGCTTTCTTT
14	NA	TRBJ2-1	NA	TRBV4-3	CASSQGGGGYEQFF	TGCGCCAGCAGCCAGGGGGGCGGGGGCTATGAGCAGTTCTTC
13	TRBD1	TRBJ2-1	few	TRBV29-1	CSATRETGYEQFF	TGCAGCGCCACTCGTGAGACAGGGTATGAGCAGTTCTTC
12	NA	TRBJ2-3	few	TRBV12-5	CASGSHINTQYF	TGTGCTAGTGGTTCCCACATCAATACGCAGTATTTT
15	NA	TRBJ1-4	NA	TRBV9	CASSVGRGLNEKLSF	TGTGCCAGCAGCGTAGGAAGGGGACTTAATGAAAAACTGTCTTTT
15	NA	TRBJ2-1	few	TRBV4-3	CASSLLGSWDNEQFF	TGCGCCAGCAGCCTACTCGGCTCATGGGACAATGAGCAGTTCTTC
15	TRBD1	TRBJ1-2	few	TRBV7-9	CASSSPGQGNDGYTF	TGTGCCAGCAGCTCGCCGGGACAGGGGAACGATGGCTACACCTTC
16	TRBD2	TRBJ2-7	NA	TRBV5-4	CASSPVGQAGVHEQYF	TGTGCCAGCAGCCCAGTAGGACAAGCGGGAGTTCACGAGCAGTACTTC
14	NA	TRBJ1-2	NA	TRBV18	CASSPGLSRNGYTF	TGTGCCAGCTCACCAGGTCTGAGTAGGAATGGCTACACCTTC
13	NA	TRBJ2-5	NA	TRBV5-4	CASSPEGVETQYF	TGTGCCAGCAGTCCTGAAGGGGTTGAGACCCAGTACTTC
15	TRBD1	TRBJ1-1	NA	TRBV29-1	CSVVGGQGYNTEAFF	TGCAGCGTTGTCGGGGGACAGGGTTACAACACTGAAGCTTTCTTT